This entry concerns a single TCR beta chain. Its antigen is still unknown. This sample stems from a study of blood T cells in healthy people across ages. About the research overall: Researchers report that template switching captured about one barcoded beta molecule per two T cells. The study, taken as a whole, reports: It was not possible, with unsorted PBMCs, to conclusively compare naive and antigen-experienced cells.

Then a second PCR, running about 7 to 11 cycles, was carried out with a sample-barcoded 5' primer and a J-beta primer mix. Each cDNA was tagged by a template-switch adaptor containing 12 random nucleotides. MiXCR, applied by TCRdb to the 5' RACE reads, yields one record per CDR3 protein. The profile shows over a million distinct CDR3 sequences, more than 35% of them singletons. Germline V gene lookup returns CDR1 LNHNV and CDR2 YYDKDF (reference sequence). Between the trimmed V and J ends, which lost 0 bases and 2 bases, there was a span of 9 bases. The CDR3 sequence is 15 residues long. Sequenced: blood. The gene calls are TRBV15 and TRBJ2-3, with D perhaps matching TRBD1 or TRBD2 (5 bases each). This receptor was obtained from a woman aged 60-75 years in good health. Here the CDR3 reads CATSRERDLTDTQYF. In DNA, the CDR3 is TGTGCCACCAGCAGAGAGAGGGACCTCACAGATACGCAGTATTTT. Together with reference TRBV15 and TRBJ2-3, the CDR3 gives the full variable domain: DAMVIQNPRYQVTQFGKPVTLSCSQTLNHNVMYWYQQKSSQAPKLLFHYYDKDFNNEADTPDNFQSRRPNTSFCFLDIRSPGLGDTAMYLCATSRERDLTDTQYFGPGTRLTVL.